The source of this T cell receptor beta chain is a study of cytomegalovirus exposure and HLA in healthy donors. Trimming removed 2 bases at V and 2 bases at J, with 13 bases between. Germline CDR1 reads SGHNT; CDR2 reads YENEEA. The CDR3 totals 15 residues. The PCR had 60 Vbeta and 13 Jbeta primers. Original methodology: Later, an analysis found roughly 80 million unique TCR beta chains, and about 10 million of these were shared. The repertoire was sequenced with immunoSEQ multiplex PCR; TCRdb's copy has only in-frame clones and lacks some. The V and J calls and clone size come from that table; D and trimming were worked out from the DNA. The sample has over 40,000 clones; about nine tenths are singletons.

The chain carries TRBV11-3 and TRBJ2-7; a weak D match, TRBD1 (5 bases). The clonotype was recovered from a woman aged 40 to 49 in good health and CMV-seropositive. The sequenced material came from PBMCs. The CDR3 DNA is TGTGCCAGCAGCTTAAGGTCAGGGCCCCCCTACGAGCAGTACTTC. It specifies CASSLRSGPPYEQYF. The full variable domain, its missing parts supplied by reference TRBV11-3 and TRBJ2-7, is EAGVVQSPRYKIIEKKQPVAFWCNPISGHNTLYWYLQNLGQGPELLIRYENEEAVDDSQLPKDRFSAERLKGVDSTLKIQPAELGDSAVYLCASSLRSGPPYEQYFGPGTRLTVT.